This entry features one TCR beta chain sequence. This entry belongs to a study of blood T cells in healthy people across ages. The germline V gene has CDR1 MNHNS and CDR2 SASEGT. V was pared by 3 bases and J by 5 bases, with 7 bases between. The CDR3 has 12 residues. Primers used in a second PCR of about 6 to 11 cycles were a sample-barcoded 5' primer and a J-beta primer mix. TCRdb re-analysed the 5' RACE reads in MiXCR, keeping a single row per CDR3 protein. This repertoire shows roughly 800,000 distinct CDR3 sequences, 58% found once; its top ten account for about 20%. The TCR was taken from a man aged 25 to 45 in good health. The sequenced material came from blood. J is TRBJ2-5 and V is TRBV6-1; D gene uncertain. The CDR3 bases are TGTGCCAGCAGTGACGTAGGGGAGACCCAGTACTTC. Translating it yields CASSDVGETQYF.